The rows below give T cell receptor beta chains drawn from one sample of a study of blood T cell repertoires in COVID-19. Measured with immunoSEQ multiplex PCR; TCRdb has only the in-frame clones, and not every one. The data show a few hundred thousand clones, approximately 83% seen once. What was sequenced was PBMCs or T cells enriched from blood (not recorded which). These receptors came from a woman in her 40s with acute COVID-19. Both conserved end residues are part of each CDR3.

J gene: TRBJ2-2
V gene: TRBV6-5
CDR3 protein: CASNRQGAVTGELFF

J gene: TRBJ1-2
V gene: TRBV24-1
CDR3 protein: CATRRQGALVDYGYTF

J gene: TRBJ1-2
V gene: TRBV3-1/TRBV3-2
CDR3 protein: CASSHARTVFFGYTF

J gene: TRBJ2-2
V gene: TRBV15
CDR3 protein: CATSPPGVDRYTGELFF

J gene: TRBJ2-5
V gene: TRBV9
CDR3 protein: CASGKTGSYQETQYF

J gene: TRBJ1-1
V gene: TRBV29-1
CDR3 protein: CSVVGIDVVNTEAFF

J gene: TRBJ2-3
V gene: TRBV19
CDR3 protein: CASRGQSTDTQYF

J gene: TRBJ1-1
V gene: TRBV6-1
CDR3 protein: CASSEPNRVTEAFF

J gene: TRBJ1-2
V gene: TRBV5-8
CDR3 protein: CASSPRTAENNYGYTF

J gene: TRBJ1-2
V gene: TRBV10-3
CDR3 protein: CAISGGQGKGYGYTF

J gene: TRBJ2-1
V gene: TRBV7-6
CDR3 protein: CASSSSGGSSYNEQFF

J gene: TRBJ2-2
V gene: TRBV10-3
CDR3 protein: CATRGREGTGELFF

J gene: TRBJ1-4
V gene: TRBV7-2
CDR3 protein: CASSLSRVGKLFF

J gene: TRBJ1-1
V gene: TRBV29-1
CDR3 protein: CSVGGRGGADTEAFF

J gene: TRBJ2-7
V gene: TRBV18
CDR3 protein: CASSRRGTGVSGEQYF

J gene: TRBJ2-1
V gene: TRBV6-1
CDR3 protein: CASSEINNNEQFF

J gene: TRBJ2-3
V gene: TRBV28
CDR3 protein: CASSGGPAGEGTDTQYF

J gene: TRBJ1-2
V gene: TRBV19
CDR3 protein: CASNGSGGRGYTF

J gene: TRBJ2-6
V gene: TRBV28
CDR3 protein: CASKSGGANVLTF